Reported below is one TCR beta chain. Germline loops: CDR1 MDHEN, CDR2 SYDVKM. The V end lost 5 bases, the J end lost 5 bases, and 13 bases lay between the germline ends. This CDR3 region has 13 residues. The method was immunoSEQ multiplex PCR; TCRdb's version includes in-frame clones alone and lacks a portion of them. Of about half a million clones in the sample, approximately 83% were seen once. This sample was taken from a study of blood T cell repertoires in COVID-19. At the level of the study: The cDNA or gDNA used as material had been derived from T cells, B-cell-depleted T cells, or PBMCs.

This TCR was recovered from a human donor in a cohort sampled during active COVID-19. The rearrangement uses TRBV28 and TRBJ2-7, with a tentative D call TRBD1 (6 bases). Sequenced material: peripheral blood. In DNA, the CDR3 is TGTGCCAGCAGTATAGGGAACAGGGACGAGCAGTACTTC. Amino acid sequence: CASSIGNRDEQYF.